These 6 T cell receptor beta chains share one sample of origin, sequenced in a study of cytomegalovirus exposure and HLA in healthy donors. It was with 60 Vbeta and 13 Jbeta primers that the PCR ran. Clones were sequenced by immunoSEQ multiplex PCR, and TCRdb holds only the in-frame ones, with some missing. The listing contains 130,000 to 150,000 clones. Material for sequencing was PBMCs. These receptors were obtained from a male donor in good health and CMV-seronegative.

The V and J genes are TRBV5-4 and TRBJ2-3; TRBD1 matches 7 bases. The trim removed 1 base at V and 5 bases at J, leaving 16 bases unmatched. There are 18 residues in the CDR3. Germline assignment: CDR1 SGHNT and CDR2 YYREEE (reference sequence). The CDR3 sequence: CASSLSVLIGGLEDTQYF. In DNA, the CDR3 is TGTGCCAGCAGCTTGAGCGTCCTTATAGGGGGCCTGGAAGATACGCAGTATTTT.

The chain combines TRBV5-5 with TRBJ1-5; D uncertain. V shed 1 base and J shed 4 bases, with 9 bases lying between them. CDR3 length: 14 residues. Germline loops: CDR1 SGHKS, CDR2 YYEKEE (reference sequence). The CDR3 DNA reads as TGTGCCAGCAGCTTGTTCGACGGGAATCAGCCCCAGCATTTT. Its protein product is CASSLFDGNQPQHF.

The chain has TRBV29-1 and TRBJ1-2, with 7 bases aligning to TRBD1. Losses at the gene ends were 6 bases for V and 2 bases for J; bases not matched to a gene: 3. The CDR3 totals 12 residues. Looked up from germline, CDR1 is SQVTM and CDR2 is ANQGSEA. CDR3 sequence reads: CSVMGQNYGYTF. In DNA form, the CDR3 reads TGCAGCGTAATGGGACAGAACTATGGCTACACCTTC. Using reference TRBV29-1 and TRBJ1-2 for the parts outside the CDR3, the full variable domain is SAVISQKPSRDICQRGTSLTIQCQVDSQVTMMFWYRQQPGQSLTLIATANQGSEATYESGFVIDKFPISRPNLTFSTLTVSNMSPEDSSIYLCSVMGQNYGYTFGSGTRLTVV.

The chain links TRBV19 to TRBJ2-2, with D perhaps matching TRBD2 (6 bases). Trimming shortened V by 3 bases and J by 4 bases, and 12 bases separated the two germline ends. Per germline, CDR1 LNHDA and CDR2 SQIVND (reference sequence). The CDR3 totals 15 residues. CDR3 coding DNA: TGTGCCAGTAGTATGATTGGTAGCGGCACCGGGGAGCTGTTTTTT. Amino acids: CASSMIGSGTGELFF.

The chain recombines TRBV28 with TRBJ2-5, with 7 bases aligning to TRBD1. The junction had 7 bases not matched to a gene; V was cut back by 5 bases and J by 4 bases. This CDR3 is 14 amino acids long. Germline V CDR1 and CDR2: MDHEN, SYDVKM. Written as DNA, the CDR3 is TGTGCCAGCAGTACCGACAGGGCCGGAGAGACCCAGTACTTC. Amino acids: CASSTDRAGETQYF.

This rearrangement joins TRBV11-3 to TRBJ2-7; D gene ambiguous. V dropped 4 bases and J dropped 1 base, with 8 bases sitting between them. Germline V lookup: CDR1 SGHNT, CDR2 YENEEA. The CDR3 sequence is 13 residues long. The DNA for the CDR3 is TGTGCCAGCAGCTCGGGTTCGTCCTACGAGCAGTACTTC. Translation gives CASSSGSSYEQYF.